What follows describes a single T cell receptor (beta chain). Thymus pieces cut out during corrective heart surgery were the tissue that was used. This entry belongs to a study of human thymus T cells. This CDR3 is 15 amino acids long. Trimming pared 5 bases from V and 8 bases from J, leaving 21 bases between. Germline assignment: CDR1 MNHEY and CDR2 SVGAGI. The data were produced by immunoSEQ multiplex PCR, yet TCRdb's version contains in-frame clones alone and is incomplete. The data contain around 130,000 clones, around 96% of them singletons. The rearrangement links TRBV6-5 to TRBJ1-2; D not resolved. The specimen sequenced was thymus tissue. This receptor was taken from a boy under two years old with a congenital heart defect but otherwise immunologically healthy. CDR3 loop: CASSRPGSPTEGYTF. For the CDR3, the DNA is TGTGCCAGCAGTAGACCGGGCTCCCCGACCGAGGGCTACACCTTC.